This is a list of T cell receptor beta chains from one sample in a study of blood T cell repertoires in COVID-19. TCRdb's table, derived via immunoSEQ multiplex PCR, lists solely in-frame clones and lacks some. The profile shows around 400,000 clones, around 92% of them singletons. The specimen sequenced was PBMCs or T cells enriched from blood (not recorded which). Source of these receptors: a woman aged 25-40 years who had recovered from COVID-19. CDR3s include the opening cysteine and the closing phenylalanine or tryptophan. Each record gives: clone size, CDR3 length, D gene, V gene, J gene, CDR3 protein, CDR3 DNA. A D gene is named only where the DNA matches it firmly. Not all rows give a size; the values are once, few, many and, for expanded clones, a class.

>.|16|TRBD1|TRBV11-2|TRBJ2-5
CASSPSPGTVQETQYF
TGTGCCAGCAGCCCATCCCCCGGGACAGTACAAGAGACCCAGTACTTC
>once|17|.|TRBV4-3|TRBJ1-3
CASSQDLSGRIGNTIYF
TGCGCCAGCAGCCAAGATCTGTCAGGGCGCATCGGAAACACCATATATTTT
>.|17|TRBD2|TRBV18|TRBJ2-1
CASSPLAGDLLYNEQFF
TGTGCCAGCTCACCACTAGCGGGAGACCTCCTCTACAATGAGCAGTTCTTC
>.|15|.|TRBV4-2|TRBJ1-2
CASSQDHRENYGYTF
TGTGCCAGCAGCCAAGACCACAGGGAGAACTATGGCTACACCTTC
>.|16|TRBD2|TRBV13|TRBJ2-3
CASSLGWRERADTQYF
TGTGCCAGCAGCTTAGGGTGGCGGGAGAGGGCAGATACGCAGTATTTT
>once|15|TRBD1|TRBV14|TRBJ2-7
CASSQVGQGLDEQYF
TGTGCCAGCAGCCAAGTGGGACAGGGTCTCGACGAGCAGTACTTC
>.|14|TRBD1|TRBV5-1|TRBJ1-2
CASSLWTGDDGYTF
TGCGCCAGCAGCTTGTGGACAGGGGATGATGGCTACACCTTC
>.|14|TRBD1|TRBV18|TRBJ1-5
CASSPRTGDQPQHF
TGTGCCAGCTCACCACGGACAGGGGATCAGCCCCAGCATTTT
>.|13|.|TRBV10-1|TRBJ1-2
CASSPGLSYGYTF
TGCGCCAGCAGTCCAGGATTGTCCTATGGCTACACCTTC
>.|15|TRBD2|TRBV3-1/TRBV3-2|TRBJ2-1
CASSLGDYSVNEQFF
TGTGCCAGCAGCCTGGGGGACTACTCGGTCAATGAGCAGTTCTTC
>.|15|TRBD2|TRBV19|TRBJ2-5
CASSPLRGGLETQYF
TGTGCCAGTAGCCCGCTGCGGGGGGGCTTGGAGACCCAGTACTTC
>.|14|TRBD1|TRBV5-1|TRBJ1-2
CASSVDRAVYGYTF
TGCGCCAGCAGCGTGGACAGGGCCGTCTATGGCTACACCTTC
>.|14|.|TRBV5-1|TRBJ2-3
CASSLGLVADTQYF
TGCGCCAGCAGCTTGGGACTAGTAGCAGATACGCAGTATTTT
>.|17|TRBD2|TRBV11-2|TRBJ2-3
CASSVKGTSGDTDTQYF
TGTGCCAGCAGCGTTAAAGGGACTAGCGGCGATACAGATACGCAGTATTTT
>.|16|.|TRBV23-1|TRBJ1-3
CASSQWTPSSGNTIYF
TGCGCCAGCAGTCAGTGGACTCCCAGCTCTGGAAACACCATATATTTT
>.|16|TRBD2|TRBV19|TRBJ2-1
CASSRSGLAGGSEQFF
TGTGCCAGTAGTCGTTCAGGACTAGCGGGAGGGAGTGAGCAGTTCTTC
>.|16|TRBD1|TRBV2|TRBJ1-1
CATGGAGTGAYTEAFF
TGTGCCACAGGGGGAGCGGGGACAGGGGCCTACACTGAAGCTTTCTTT
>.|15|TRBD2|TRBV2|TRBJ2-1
CASSLRGGAPGEQFF
TGTGCCAGCAGTTTACGCGGGGGGGCCCCCGGTGAGCAGTTCTTC
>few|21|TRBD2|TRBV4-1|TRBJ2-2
CASSLSGTSGIGGSGTGELFF
TGCGCCAGCAGCCTTTCCGGGACTAGCGGGATAGGGGGTTCGGGCACCGGGGAGCTGTTTTTT
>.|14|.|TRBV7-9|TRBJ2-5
CASSLGLAQETQYF
TGTGCCAGCAGCTTAGGGCTAGCGCAAGAGACCCAGTACTTC
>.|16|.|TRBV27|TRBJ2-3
CASSPGTPSHTDTQYF
TGTGCCAGCAGTCCAGGGACACCGAGCCACACAGATACGCAGTATTTT
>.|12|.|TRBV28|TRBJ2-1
CASSLASNEQFF
TGTGCCAGCAGTTTGGCATCCAATGAGCAGTTCTTC
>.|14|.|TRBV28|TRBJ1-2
CASSLSYGSYGYTF
TGTGCCAGCAGTTTAAGCTACGGGTCATATGGCTACACCTTC
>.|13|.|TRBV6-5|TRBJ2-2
CASRESASGELFF
TGTGCCAGCAGGGAGTCGGCTAGCGGGGAGCTGTTTTTT
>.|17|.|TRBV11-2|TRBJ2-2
CASSLDPQGENTGELFF
TGTGCCAGCAGCTTAGATCCCCAGGGCGAAAACACCGGGGAGCTGTTTTTT
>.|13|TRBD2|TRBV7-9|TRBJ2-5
CASSLLAVEAQYF
TGTGCCAGCAGCTTACTAGCGGTTGAGGCCCAGTACTTC
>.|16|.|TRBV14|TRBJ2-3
CASSQGVNLYTDTQYF
TGTGCCAGCAGCCAAGGAGTTAATCTCTACACAGATACGCAGTATTTT
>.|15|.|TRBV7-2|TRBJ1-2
CASSNYRFQVYGYTF
TGTGCCAGCAGCAACTACAGGTTTCAGGTCTATGGCTACACCTTC
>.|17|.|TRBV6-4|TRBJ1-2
CASSDSSLSLRGEGYTF
TGTGCCAGCAGTGACTCGTCACTCTCACTCCGGGGGGAGGGCTACACCTTC
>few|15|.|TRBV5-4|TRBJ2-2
CASSSGLSYSGELFF
TGTGCCAGCAGCTCGGGACTCTCTTATAGCGGGGAGCTGTTTTTT
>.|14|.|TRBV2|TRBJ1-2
CASRAPGLNYGYTF
TGTGCCAGCAGAGCTCCGGGACTTAACTATGGCTACACCTTC
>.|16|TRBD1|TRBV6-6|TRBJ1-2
CASSLGQGVGNYGYTF
TGTGCCAGCAGCCTGGGACAGGGGGTTGGAAACTATGGCTACACCTTC
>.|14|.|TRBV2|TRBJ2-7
CASSSAGVAYEQYF
TGTGCCAGCAGTAGTGCAGGGGTAGCGTACGAGCAGTACTTC
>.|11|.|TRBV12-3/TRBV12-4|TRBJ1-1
CASSLELEAFF
TGTGCCAGCAGTTTAGAACTGGAAGCTTTCTTT
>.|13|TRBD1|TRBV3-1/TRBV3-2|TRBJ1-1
CASSLTGKTEAFF
TGTGCCAGCAGCCTGACAGGGAAAACTGAAGCTTTCTTT
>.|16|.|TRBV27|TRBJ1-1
CASSPTPGQTYTEAFF
TGTGCCAGCAGTCCGACCCCCGGACAGACTTACACTGAAGCTTTCTTT
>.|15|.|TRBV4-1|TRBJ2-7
CASSQGPGQSYEQYF
TGCGCCAGCAGCCAAGGACCGGGACAAAGCTACGAGCAGTACTTC
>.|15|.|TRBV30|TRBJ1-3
CAWSQNRASGNTIYF
TGTGCCTGGAGTCAAAACAGGGCCTCTGGAAACACCATATATTTT
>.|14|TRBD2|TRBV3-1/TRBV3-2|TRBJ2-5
CASSQARTSGARNF
TGTGCCAGCAGCCAGGCAAGGACTAGCGGAGCCCGGAACTTC
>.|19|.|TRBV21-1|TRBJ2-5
CASSKGTDFRALYQETQYF
TGTGCCAGCAGCAAAGGGACAGACTTCAGAGCCTTATACCAAGAGACCCAGTACTTC
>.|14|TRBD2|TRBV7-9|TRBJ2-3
CASSPGLVPDTQYF
TGTGCCAGCAGCCCGGGACTAGTACCGGATACGCAGTATTTT
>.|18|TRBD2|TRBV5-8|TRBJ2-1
CASSSGAGGPVSYNEQFF
TGTGCCAGCAGCTCAGGAGCGGGAGGGCCTGTATCCTACAATGAGCAGTTCTTC
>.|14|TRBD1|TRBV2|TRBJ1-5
CASSGDRGSQPQHF
TGTGCCAGCAGTGGGGACAGGGGAAGTCAGCCCCAGCATTTT
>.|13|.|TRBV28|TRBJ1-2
CASSFGQGGGYTF
TGTGCCAGCAGTTTTGGGCAGGGTGGTGGCTACACCTTC
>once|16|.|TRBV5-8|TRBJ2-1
CASSSRQTDPYNEQFF
TGTGCCAGCAGCTCACGACAGACAGACCCCTACAATGAGCAGTTCTTC
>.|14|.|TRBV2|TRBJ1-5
CASSRSQNNQPQHF
TGTGCCAGCAGTCGATCCCAGAACAATCAGCCCCAGCATTTT
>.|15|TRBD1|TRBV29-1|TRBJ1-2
CSVETLLGQNYGYTF
TGCAGCGTTGAAACATTACTGGGACAGAACTATGGCTACACCTTC
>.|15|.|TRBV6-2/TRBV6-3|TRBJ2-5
CASSVGGPGQETQYF
TGTGCCAGCAGTGTCGGGGGGCCGGGACAAGAGACCCAGTACTTC
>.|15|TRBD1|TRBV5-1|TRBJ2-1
CASSARDRVVNEQFF
TGCGCCAGCAGCGCGCGGGACAGGGTAGTCAATGAGCAGTTCTTC
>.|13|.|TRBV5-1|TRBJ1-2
CASSQRDTYGYTF
TGCGCCAGCAGCCAAAGGGACACCTATGGCTACACCTTC
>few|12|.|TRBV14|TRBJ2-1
CASSGDFNEQFF
TGTGCCAGCAGCGGGGACTTCAATGAGCAGTTCTTC
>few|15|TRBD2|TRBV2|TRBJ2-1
CASGQGRGRNNEQFF
TGTGCCAGCGGGCAAGGGAGGGGCAGGAACAATGAGCAGTTCTTC
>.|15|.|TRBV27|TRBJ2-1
CASSLVVASYNEQFF
TGTGCCAGCAGTTTGGTTGTAGCCTCCTACAATGAGCAGTTCTTC
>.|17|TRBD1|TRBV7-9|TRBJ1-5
CASSNQRQGESNQPQHF
TGTGCCAGCAGCAACCAACGACAGGGGGAAAGCAATCAGCCCCAGCATTTT
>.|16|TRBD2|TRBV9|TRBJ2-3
CASSVGGGASTDTQYF
TGTGCCAGCAGCGTCGGCGGGGGGGCTAGCACAGATACGCAGTATTTT
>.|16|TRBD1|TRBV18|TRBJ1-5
CASSPGTEYSNQPQHF
TGTGCCAGCTCACCCGGGACAGAGTATAGCAATCAGCCCCAGCATTTT
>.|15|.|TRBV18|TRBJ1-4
CASSPGLQKGEKLFF
TGTGCCAGCTCACCTGGACTGCAAAAAGGTGAAAAACTGTTTTTT
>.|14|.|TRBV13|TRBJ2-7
CASSPHGRSYEQYF
TGTGCCAGCAGCCCACATGGCAGATCCTACGAGCAGTACTTC